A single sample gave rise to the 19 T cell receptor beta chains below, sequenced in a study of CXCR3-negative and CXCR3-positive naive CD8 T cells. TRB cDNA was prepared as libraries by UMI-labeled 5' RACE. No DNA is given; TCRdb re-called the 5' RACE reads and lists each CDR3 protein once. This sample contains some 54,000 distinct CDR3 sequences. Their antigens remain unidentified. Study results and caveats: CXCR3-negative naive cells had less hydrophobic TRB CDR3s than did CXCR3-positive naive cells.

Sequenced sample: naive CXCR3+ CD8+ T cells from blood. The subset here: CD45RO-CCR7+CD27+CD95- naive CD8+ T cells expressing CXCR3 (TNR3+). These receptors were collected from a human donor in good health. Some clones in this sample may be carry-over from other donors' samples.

The CDR3 loop reads CASSLSAGGTSYNSPLHF. The rearrangement uses TRBV7-2 and TRBJ1-6; TCRdb selects TRBD1, and the lack of DNA leaves this call unchecked. CDR3 size: 18 residues. The germline gives CDR1 SGHTA, CDR2 FQGNSA.

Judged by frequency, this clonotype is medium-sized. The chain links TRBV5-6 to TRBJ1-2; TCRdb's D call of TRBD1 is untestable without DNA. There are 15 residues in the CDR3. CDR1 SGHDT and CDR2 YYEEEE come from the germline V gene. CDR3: CASSGGQGLDYGYTF.

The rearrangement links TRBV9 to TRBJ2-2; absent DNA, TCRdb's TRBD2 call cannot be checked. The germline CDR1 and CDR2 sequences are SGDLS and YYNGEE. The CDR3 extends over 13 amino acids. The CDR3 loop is CASSPGGSGELFF.

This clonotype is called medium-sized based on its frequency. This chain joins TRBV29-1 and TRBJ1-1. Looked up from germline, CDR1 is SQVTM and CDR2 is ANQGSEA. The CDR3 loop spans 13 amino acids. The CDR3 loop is CSVEVSGNTEAFF.

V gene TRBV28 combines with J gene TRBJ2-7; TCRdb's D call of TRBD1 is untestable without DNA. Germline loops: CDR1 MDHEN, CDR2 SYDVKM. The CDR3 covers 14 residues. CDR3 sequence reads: CASSHRGQSYEQYF.

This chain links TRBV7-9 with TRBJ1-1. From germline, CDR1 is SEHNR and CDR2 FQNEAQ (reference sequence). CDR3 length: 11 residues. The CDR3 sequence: CASSFGLDAFF.

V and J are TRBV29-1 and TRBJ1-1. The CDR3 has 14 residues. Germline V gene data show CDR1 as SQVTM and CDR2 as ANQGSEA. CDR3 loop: CSVVRTVMNTEAFF.

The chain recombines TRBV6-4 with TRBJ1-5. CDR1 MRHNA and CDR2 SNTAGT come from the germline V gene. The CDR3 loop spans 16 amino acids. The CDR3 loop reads CASSDGRDRSNQPQHF.

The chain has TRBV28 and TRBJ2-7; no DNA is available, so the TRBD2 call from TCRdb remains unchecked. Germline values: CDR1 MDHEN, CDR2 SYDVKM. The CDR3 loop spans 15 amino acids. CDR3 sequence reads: CASILGRADSYEQYF.

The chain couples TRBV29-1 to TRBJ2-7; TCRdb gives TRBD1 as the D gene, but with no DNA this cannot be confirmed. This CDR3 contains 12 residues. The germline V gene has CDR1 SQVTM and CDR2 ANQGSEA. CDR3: CSVGDTNYEQYF.

CDR3 sequence: CASSLEIAESTDTQYF. The V call is TRBV5-4, the J call TRBJ2-3; without DNA, the TCRdb call of TRBD2 cannot be checked. This CDR3 spans 16 amino acids. Per germline, CDR1 SGHNT and CDR2 YYREEE (reference sequence).

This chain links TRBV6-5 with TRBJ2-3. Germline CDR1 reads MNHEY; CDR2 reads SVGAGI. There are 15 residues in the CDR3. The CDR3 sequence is CASSYSGTSTDTQYF.

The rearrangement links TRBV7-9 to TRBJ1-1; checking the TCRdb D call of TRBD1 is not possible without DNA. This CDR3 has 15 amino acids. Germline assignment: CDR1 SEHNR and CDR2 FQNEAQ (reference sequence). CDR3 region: CASSLAPDRWGGAFF.

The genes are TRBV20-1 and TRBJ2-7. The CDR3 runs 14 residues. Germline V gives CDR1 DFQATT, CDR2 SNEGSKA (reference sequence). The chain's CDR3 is CSARDFRHSYEQYF.

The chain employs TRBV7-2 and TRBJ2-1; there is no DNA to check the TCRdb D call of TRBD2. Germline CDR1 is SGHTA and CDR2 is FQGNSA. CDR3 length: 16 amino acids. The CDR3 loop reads CASSLDSSGWGNEQFF.

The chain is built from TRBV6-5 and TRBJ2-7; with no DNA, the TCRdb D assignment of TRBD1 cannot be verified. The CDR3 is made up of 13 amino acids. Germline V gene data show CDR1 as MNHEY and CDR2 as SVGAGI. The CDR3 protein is CASSYGTWYEQYF.

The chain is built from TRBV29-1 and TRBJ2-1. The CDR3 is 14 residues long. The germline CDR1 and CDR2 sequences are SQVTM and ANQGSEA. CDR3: CSVEDSGLYNEQFF.

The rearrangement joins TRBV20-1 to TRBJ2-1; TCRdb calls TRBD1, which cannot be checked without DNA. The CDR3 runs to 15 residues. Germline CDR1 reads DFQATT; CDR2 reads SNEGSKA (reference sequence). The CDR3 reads CSAPRSAGVYNEQFF.

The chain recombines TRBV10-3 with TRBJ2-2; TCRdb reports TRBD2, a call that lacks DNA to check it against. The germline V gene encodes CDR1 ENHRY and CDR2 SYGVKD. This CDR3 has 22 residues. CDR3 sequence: CAISESTDATSGGAFYTGELFF.